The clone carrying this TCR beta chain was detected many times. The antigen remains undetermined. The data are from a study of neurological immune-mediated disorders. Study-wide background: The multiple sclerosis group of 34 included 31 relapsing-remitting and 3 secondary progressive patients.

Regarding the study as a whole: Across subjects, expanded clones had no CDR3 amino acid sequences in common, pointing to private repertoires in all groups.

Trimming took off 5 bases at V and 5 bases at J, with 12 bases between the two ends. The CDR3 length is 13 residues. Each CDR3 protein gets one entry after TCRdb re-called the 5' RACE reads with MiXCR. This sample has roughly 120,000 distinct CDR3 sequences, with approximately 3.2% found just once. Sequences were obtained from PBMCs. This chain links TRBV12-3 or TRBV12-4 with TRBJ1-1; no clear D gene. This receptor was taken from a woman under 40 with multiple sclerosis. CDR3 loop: CASSTILWTEAFF. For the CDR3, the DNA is TGTGCCAGCAGTACGATCCTATGGACTGAAGCTTTCTTT.